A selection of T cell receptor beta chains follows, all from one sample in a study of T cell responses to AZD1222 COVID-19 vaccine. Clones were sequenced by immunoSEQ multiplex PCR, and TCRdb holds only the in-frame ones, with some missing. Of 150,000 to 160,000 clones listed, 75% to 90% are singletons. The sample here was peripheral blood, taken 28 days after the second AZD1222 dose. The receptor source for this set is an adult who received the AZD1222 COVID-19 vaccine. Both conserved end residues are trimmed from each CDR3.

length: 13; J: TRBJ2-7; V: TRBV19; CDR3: ASSMREGGLYEQY
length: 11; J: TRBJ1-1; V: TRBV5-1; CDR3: ASSPILRSEAF
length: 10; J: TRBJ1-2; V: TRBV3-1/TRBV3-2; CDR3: ASSHTGKGYT
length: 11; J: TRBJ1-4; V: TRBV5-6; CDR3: ASSRRGGEKLF
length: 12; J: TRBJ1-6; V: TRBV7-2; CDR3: ASSLGTVNSPLH
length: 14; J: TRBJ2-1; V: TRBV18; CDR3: ASSLSAGGRGNEQF
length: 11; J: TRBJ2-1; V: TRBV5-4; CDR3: ASSIGLVNEQF
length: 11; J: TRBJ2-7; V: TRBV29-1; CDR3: SVRTSGDYEQY
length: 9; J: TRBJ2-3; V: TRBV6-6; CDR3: ASSNPDTQY
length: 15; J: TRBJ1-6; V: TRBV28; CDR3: ASSLSGAARGNSPLH